This T cell receptor beta chain was sequenced for a study of CD8+ T cells in alopecia areata. Overall study results and limits: Both scalp clonality and the expanded CD8+ clones among the top 100 showed a significant decrease with tofacitinib.

Extracted RNA was reverse transcribed, and the resulting cDNA served as sequencing template. Method: immunoSEQ multiplex PCR; TCRdb's copy keeps in-frame clones and lacks some. The sample holds 200,000 to 250,000 clones, 66% seen once. This CDR3 comprises 14 residues. Germline V lookup: CDR1 GTSNPN, CDR2 SVGIG (reference sequence). The V segment lost 0 bases and the J segment 3 bases; nucleotides outside the gene matches: 2. This clone was seen only once. Its antigen is unknown. Treatment indicated: oral pan-JAK inhibitor, 5-10 mg twice daily. The receptor was derived from a human donor with alopecia areata. This specimen was CD4+ T cells sorted from blood, taken around week 44, from a patient treated with tofacitinib. The rearrangement joins TRBV30 to TRBJ1-1, with 9 bases aligning to TRBD1. DNA for the CDR3: TGTGCCTGGAGTGTTGGGGACAGGGACACTGAAGCTTTCTTT. Its protein is CAWSVGDRDTEAFF.